This T cell receptor beta chain stems from a study of cytomegalovirus exposure and HLA in healthy donors. Regarding the study as a whole: Certain indistinguishable V segments, among them TRBV6-2 and TRBV6-3, were excluded.

CDR1 is SEHNR and CDR2 is FQNEAQ in the germline V gene (reference sequence). The CDR3 extends over 13 amino acids. Trimming removed 3 bases from V and 5 bases from J, with 10 bases in between. This clone was seen more than once but under ten times. The antigen is unknown. Both 60 Vbeta primers and 13 Jbeta primers went into the PCR. Here immunoSEQ multiplex PCR was the method, and the copy in TCRdb shows in-frame clones only, minus some. The sample includes around 160,000 clones, over 75% of them seen just once. This receptor was obtained from a human donor in good health. The V call is TRBV7-9, the J call TRBJ2-5; the D gene is possibly TRBD2 (6 bases). Sequenced input: PBMCs. The CDR3, as DNA: TGTGCCAGCAGCTTTGGGGCGGGGGAGACCCAGTACTTC. Its protein is CASSFGAGETQYF.